The 32 T cell receptor beta chains reported below all come from one sample, sequenced in a study of OX40 agonist ivuxolimab in advanced cancers. Clones were sequenced by immunoSEQ multiplex PCR, and TCRdb holds only the in-frame ones, with some missing. The sample holds 50,000 to 55,000 clones, approximately 78% seen once. The sample consisted of CD4+ or CD8+ T cells sorted from blood, taken in a trial of the OX40 agonist ivuxolimab. These receptors were obtained from an adult with an advanced solid tumor such as melanoma, head and neck, liver or kidney cancer.

V gene TRBV6-6 combines with J gene TRBJ1-1; 7 bases are a match to TRBD1. The CDR3 length is 14 residues. Germline CDR1 reads MNHNY; CDR2 reads SVGAGI (reference sequence). With 7 bases clipped from V and 3 bases from J, the junction kept 8 bases outside the gene matches. As DNA, the CDR3 is TGTGCCAGCAAATTCTCAGGGGGGGACACTGAAGCTTTCTTT. This gives the protein CASKFSGGDTEAFF.

This clone was seen more than once but under ten times. The chain carries TRBV10-3 and TRBJ1-5; a weak D match, TRBD1 (6 bases). The CDR3 spans 13 residues. The V end was cut by 6 bases, the J end by 4 bases, with 10 bases between. Looked up from germline, CDR1 is ENHRY and CDR2 is SYGVKD. The CDR3 region is CAIRDSQNQPQHF. The CDR3 nucleotides are TGTGCCATCAGGGACAGCCAAAATCAGCCCCAGCATTTT.

V and J are TRBV5-1 and TRBJ2-3; no reliable D call. CDR3 length: 13 amino acids. Between the trimmed V and J ends, which lost 2 bases and 3 bases, there was a span of 7 bases. CDR1 is SGHRS, CDR2 YFSETQ, per germline. CDR3 residues: CASSFTFTDTQYF. The CDR3 DNA reads as TGCGCCAGCAGCTTTACTTTTACAGATACGCAGTATTTT.

This clone was counted a few times. V and J are TRBV28 and TRBJ1-1; 10 positions agree with TRBD1. Germline loops: CDR1 MDHEN, CDR2 SYDVKM. The CDR3 loop spans 13 amino acids. With V trimmed by 10 bases and J by 1 base, 3 bases remained unmatched. The CDR3 DNA reads as TGTGCCATCGGACAGGGGGGGAACACTGAAGCTTTCTTT. It encodes CAIGQGGNTEAFF. The full variable domain, completed using reference TRBV28 and TRBJ1-1, is DVKVTQSSRYLVKRTGEKVFLECVQDMDHENMFWYRQDPGLGLRLIYFSYDVKMKEKGDIPEGYSVSREKKERFSLILESASTNQTSMYLCAIGQGGNTEAFFGQGTRLTVV.

This clone occurred a few times. The V and J genes are TRBV5-6 and TRBJ1-2, with 10 bases identical to TRBD1. CDR1 and CDR2 from the germline V gene are SGHDT and YYEEEE. The ends lost 3 bases at V and 6 bases at J; junction bases unmatched: 5. CDR3 length: 14 residues. In nucleotides, the CDR3 is TGTGCCAGCAGCTGGGACAGGGGAGTGAATGGCTACACCTTC. It translates to CASSWDRGVNGYTF.

The V and J genes are TRBV7-2 and TRBJ2-3; D unresolved. The CDR3 contains 14 residues. Looked up from germline, CDR1 is SGHTA and CDR2 is FQGNSA. V lost 2 bases, J lost 0 bases, and 6 bases lay in between. Written as DNA, the CDR3 is TGTGCCAGCAGCTTATTATCTAGCACAGATACGCAGTATTTT. Translation gives CASSLLSSTDTQYF.

The genes are TRBV7-8 and TRBJ1-2; tentative D call: TRBD1 (5 bases). This CDR3 is 17 amino acids long. CDR1 is SGHVS, CDR2 FQNEAQ, per germline. V was pared by 4 bases and J by 8 bases, with 26 bases between. CDR3 DNA sequence: TGTGCCAGCAGCTCTAAATCACCTCACCAGATCGGGGCGGGCTACACCTTC. It codes for CASSSKSPHQIGAGYTF. The complete variable domain, with remaining parts taken from reference TRBV7-8 and TRBJ1-2, reads GAGVSQSPRYKVAKRGQDVALRCDPISGHVSLFWYQQALGQGPEFLTYFQNEAQLDKSGLPSDRFFAERPEGSVSTLKIQRTQQEDSAVYLCASSSKSPHQIGAGYTFGSGTRLTVV.

The rearrangement uses TRBV5-5 and TRBJ1-4; 10 nucleotides line up with TRBD1. The junction had 8 bases not matched to a gene; V was cut back by 4 bases and J by 8 bases. From germline, CDR1 is SGHKS and CDR2 YYEKEE (reference sequence). The CDR3 has 15 amino acids. As DNA, the CDR3 is TGTGCCAGCAGCACGGCCGGGACAGGGGTGGAAAAACTGTTTTTT. As protein: CASSTAGTGVEKLFF.

The chain employs TRBV14 and TRBJ1-5; possible D gene TRBD1, 6 bases. The CDR3 spans 15 residues. Trimming cost V 3 bases and J 12 bases, with 21 bases left between them. Germline V gives CDR1 SGHDN, CDR2 FVKESK. CDR3 loop: CASSHNYRDSSSQHF. In DNA form, the CDR3 reads TGTGCCAGCAGCCATAACTACAGGGACTCGTCCAGCCAGCATTTT.

V is TRBV28 and J is TRBJ1-3; unclear D gene. From germline, CDR1 is MDHEN and CDR2 SYDVKM. Between the trimmed V and J ends, which lost 3 bases and 0 bases, there was a span of 3 bases. The CDR3 is made up of 13 amino acids. Here the CDR3 reads CASSFSSGNTIYF. DNA for the CDR3: TGTGCCAGCAGTTTTTCCTCTGGAAACACCATATATTTT.

The genes are TRBV7-9 and TRBJ1-4; D is unclear. The V end lost 8 bases, the J end lost 1 base, and 11 bases lay between the germline ends. Germline V gene data show CDR1 as SEHNR and CDR2 as FQNEAQ (reference sequence). The CDR3 is 14 residues long. The CDR3 DNA sequence: TGTGCCAGCGGGGAAGCAGGAACTAATGAAAAACTGTTTTTT. It encodes CASGEAGTNEKLFF.

The V gene is TRBV6-1, the J gene TRBJ2-7; unclear D gene. This CDR3 spans 11 amino acids. Germline CDR1 and CDR2: MNHNS and SASEGT. Trimming left V 4 bases short and J 3 bases short, with 4 bases between. The CDR3 DNA sequence: TGTGCCAGCAGTGCAAACTACGAGCAGTACTTC. It is translated as CASSANYEQYF.

This chain connects TRBV7-2 to TRBJ1-4; the D is unclear. There are 15 residues in the CDR3. V lost 1 base, J lost 5 bases, and 11 bases lay in between. Looked up from germline, CDR1 is SGHTA and CDR2 is FQGNSA. The CDR3, as DNA: TGTGCCAGCAGCTTAGAGGCAACGACGAATGAAAAACTGTTTTTT. Protein product: CASSLEATTNEKLFF.

The chain is built from TRBV19 and TRBJ2-7; 7 bases map to TRBD1. CDR1 is LNHDA, CDR2 SQIVND, per germline (reference sequence). The CDR3 extends over 14 amino acids. V shed 6 bases and J 0 bases; nucleotides not matched to a gene: 5. The CDR3 region has the DNA TGTGCCAGTAGCGGCGGACAGGTCTCCTACGAGCAGTACTTC. Protein product: CASSGGQVSYEQYF.

J is TRBJ2-1 and V is TRBV19; tentatively, D is TRBD1 or TRBD2 (5 bases each). The CDR3 covers 15 residues. Looked up from germline, CDR1 is LNHDA and CDR2 is SQIVND (reference sequence). V was pared by 7 bases and J by 7 bases, with 20 bases between. In DNA form, the CDR3 reads TGTGCCAGTACCCCCGGGGCGCCCCTTCTGAATGAGCAGTTCTTC. Its protein is CASTPGAPLLNEQFF.

This chain connects TRBV30 to TRBJ1-2; D gene unclear. Germline V gene data show CDR1 as GTSNPN and CDR2 as SVGIG (reference sequence). The CDR3 is 12 residues long. V lost 4 bases, J lost 2 bases, and 8 bases lay in between. As DNA, the CDR3 is TGTGCCTGGATTCGGCGGAACTATGGCTACACCTTC. Its protein product is CAWIRRNYGYTF.

Judged by abundance, this clone is medium-sized. The V gene is TRBV2, the J gene TRBJ2-3; D is undetermined. CDR1 and CDR2 from the germline V gene are SNHLY and FYNNEI. The CDR3 length is 13 residues. Trimming removed 1 base at V and 4 bases at J, with 6 bases between. This CDR3 reads CASSEVWSDTQYF. CDR3 nucleotides: TGTGCCAGCAGTGAAGTGTGGTCAGATACGCAGTATTTT.

V gene TRBV6-1 combines with J gene TRBJ1-2, with TRBD1 as a possible D gene (5 bases). The germline V gene has CDR1 MNHNS and CDR2 SASEGT. The V end lost 6 bases, the J end lost 6 bases, and 17 bases lay between the germline ends. This CDR3 is 14 amino acids long. This CDR3 reads CASSPRWGGDGYTF. CDR3 sequence (DNA): TGTGCCAGCAGCCCTAGATGGGGGGGGGATGGCTACACCTTC.

J is TRBJ1-6 and V is TRBV19, with 8 bases aligning to TRBD1. After removal of 4 bases from V and 5 bases from J, the junction contained 10 bases not matched to a gene. The CDR3 runs 17 residues. Germline CDR1 reads LNHDA; CDR2 reads SQIVND (reference sequence). The chain's CDR3 is CASSNGQGGRNNSPLHF. The CDR3 DNA reads TGTGCCAGTAGTAATGGACAGGGCGGTAGGAATAATTCACCCCTCCACTTT.

This clone was seen a few times. The rearrangement uses TRBV28 and TRBJ1-2; 7 positions agree with TRBD1. V shed 6 bases and J 7 bases; nucleotides not matched to a gene: 11. The V gene's germline CDR1 is MDHEN and CDR2 SYDVKM. The CDR3 extends over 14 amino acids. The CDR3 reads CASSGTTGAGGYTF. CDR3 coding DNA: TGTGCCAGCAGCGGAACCACAGGGGCGGGTGGCTACACCTTC.

The rearrangement links TRBV6-6 to TRBJ1-5; D possibly corresponds to TRBD1 (6 bases). V was pared by 2 bases and J by 6 bases, with 17 bases between. The CDR3 is 16 residues long. Germline CDR1 and CDR2: MNHNY and SVGAGI (reference sequence). CDR3 amino acids: CASSYPQGGGSQPQHF. As DNA, the CDR3 is TGTGCCAGCAGTTACCCGCAAGGGGGAGGGAGTCAGCCCCAGCATTTT.

The CDR3 protein is CASTTGMGTEAFF. The CDR3, as DNA: TGCGCCAGCACCACGGGGATGGGGACTGAAGCTTTCTTT. The chain has TRBV5-1 and TRBJ1-1; D is unclear. Between the trimmed V and J ends, which lost 6 bases and 5 bases, there was a span of 14 bases. Germline V gives CDR1 SGHRS, CDR2 YFSETQ. There are 13 residues in the CDR3.

This clone has a single count. The chain employs TRBV28 and TRBJ2-7; D could derive from TRBD1 or TRBD2 (5 bases each). Germline V gene data show CDR1 as MDHEN and CDR2 as SYDVKM. Trimming cost V 6 bases and J 4 bases, with 16 bases left between them. CDR3 length equals 14 residues. The CDR3 DNA reads TGTGCCAGCAGGACCCGGGACGGTGGGTACGAGCAGTACTTC. As protein: CASRTRDGGYEQYF.

The chain carries TRBV12-5 and TRBJ1-5; D possibly corresponds to TRBD1 (6 bases). Germline assignment: CDR1 LGHNT and CDR2 FRNRAP. V was cut by 5 bases and J by 3 bases, with 17 bases left in between. CDR3 length: 16 residues. CDR3 sequence: CASGPAGGQLNQPQHF. CDR3 bases: TGTGCTAGTGGTCCCGCGGGGGGGCAGCTCAATCAGCCCCAGCATTTT.

The chain links TRBV7-2 to TRBJ2-7, with D possibly matching TRBD2 (6 bases). Germline V gene lookup returns CDR1 SGHTA and CDR2 FQGNSA. Trimming took off 0 bases at V and 4 bases at J, with 13 bases between the two ends. This CDR3 has 15 amino acids. CDR3 residues: CASSLAGGPSYEQYF. The CDR3 DNA is TGTGCCAGCAGCTTAGCGGGAGGCCCCTCATACGAGCAGTACTTC. Variable domain in full (rest from reference TRBV7-2 and TRBJ2-7): GAGVSQSPSNKVTEKGKDVELRCDPISGHTALYWYRQSLGQGLEFLIYFQGNSAPDKSGLPSDRFSAERTGGSVSTLTIQRTQQEDSAVYLCASSLAGGPSYEQYFGPGTRLTVT.

This chain connects TRBV2 to TRBJ2-5; D is ambiguous. Germline assignment: CDR1 SNHLY and CDR2 FYNNEI. CDR3 length: 11 amino acids. V was cut by 1 base and J by 5 bases, with 2 bases left in between. CDR3 residues: CASSEGETQYF. DNA for the CDR3: TGTGCCAGCAGTGAAGGGGAGACCCAGTACTTC.

The chain is built from TRBV19 and TRBJ2-2, with 12 bases that match TRBD1. This CDR3 has 15 residues. Germline V gives CDR1 LNHDA, CDR2 SQIVND (reference sequence). V lost 7 bases and J lost 7; bases outside the gene matches: 7. As DNA, the CDR3 is TGTGCCAGTACCAAGGGACAGGGGGCGATCGGGGAGCTGTTTTTT. Translated: CASTKGQGAIGELFF.

The chain has TRBV4-2 and TRBJ1-6, with 7 bases lining up with TRBD1. V shed 3 bases, J shed 10 bases, and the junction held 3 bases outside the gene matches. The CDR3 is 13 residues long. Germline V lookup: CDR1 LGHNA, CDR2 YNFKEQ. The CDR3 DNA follows: TGTGCCAGCAGCCAGACAGGGCCCTCACCCCTCCACTTT. Encoded protein: CASSQTGPSPLHF.

The genes are TRBV19 and TRBJ2-3; D call uncertain. Between the trimmed V and J ends, which lost 3 bases and 6 bases, there was a span of 13 bases. Germline V gives CDR1 LNHDA, CDR2 SQIVND (reference sequence). This CDR3 has 14 amino acids. The CDR3 nucleotides read TGTGCCAGTAGTATTGGTACCACCGCTGATACGCAGTATTTT. Encoded protein: CASSIGTTADTQYF.

The chain is built from TRBV5-1 and TRBJ1-1, with TRBD1 matching 9 bases. V lost 5 bases to trimming and J lost 7 bases; unmatched junction nucleotides: 6. In germline, CDR1 is SGHRS, CDR2 YFSETQ. The CDR3 consists of 13 residues. The CDR3 DNA reads as TGCGCCAGCAGTTCCGGGACAGGGATTGAAGCTTTCTTT. Protein product: CASSSGTGIEAFF. The whole variable domain, filled in from reference TRBV5-1 and TRBJ1-1, reads KAGVTQTPRYLIKTRGQQVTLSCSPISGHRSVSWYQQTPGQGLQFLFEYFSETQRNKGNFPGRFSGRQFSNSRSEMNVSTLELGDSALYLCASSSGTGIEAFFGQGTRLTVV.

V and J are TRBV19 and TRBJ1-5, with D possibly being TRBD1 (6 bases). Trimming removed 10 bases from V and 1 base from J, with 14 bases in between. The length of the CDR3 is 14 residues. Germline V lookup: CDR1 LNHDA, CDR2 SQIVND (reference sequence). This chain's CDR3 is CATWDTLSNQPQHF. The CDR3 region has the DNA TGTGCCACCTGGGACACACTAAGCAATCAGCCCCAGCATTTT.

The J gene is TRBJ1-5, the V gene TRBV10-3; D is perhaps TRBD1 (5 bases). The germline V and J ends were trimmed by 11 bases and 0 bases, with 17 bases remaining between them. The CDR3 totals 15 residues. CDR1 is ENHRY, CDR2 SYGVKD, per germline. The CDR3 here is CAAQGSGNSNQPQHF. The DNA for the CDR3 is TGTGCCGCCCAGGGTAGCGGTAATAGCAATCAGCCCCAGCATTTT.